This TCR beta chain was sequenced in a study of blood T cell repertoires in COVID-19. TCRdb's copy holds only in-frame clones and misses some; the assay was immunoSEQ multiplex PCR. The sample lists some 240,000 clones, 84% occurring once. V shed 5 bases and J shed 1 base, with 9 bases lying between them. CDR1 is SGHTA and CDR2 is FQGTGA in the germline V gene. This CDR3 region has 14 residues. This sequence originates from a man between 50 and 59 years old with active or convalescent COVID-19. The chain carries TRBV7-3 and TRBJ2-1, with D possibly being TRBD1 (6 bases). The specimen sequenced was peripheral blood. The CDR3 protein is CASSRTASYNEQFF. In nucleotides, the CDR3 is TGTGCCAGCAGCCGGACAGCTTCCTACAATGAGCAGTTCTTC. The full variable domain, rest sourced from reference TRBV7-3 and TRBJ2-1, is GAGVSQTPSNKVTEKGKYVELRCDPISGHTALYWYRQSLGQGPEFLIYFQGTGAADDSGLPNDRFFAVRPEGSVSTLKIQRTERGDSAVYLCASSRTASYNEQFFGPGTRLTVL.